The rows below give T cell receptor beta chains drawn from one sample of a study of CD8+ T cells in alopecia areata. The repertoire was sequenced with immunoSEQ multiplex PCR; TCRdb's copy has only in-frame clones and lacks some. The data contain 6,500 to 10,000 clones, about three fifths of them seen just once; the ten biggest clones take up around 13%. Sequenced material: skin, taken at week 0. These receptors all come from a human donor with alopecia areata. CDR3s include the opening cysteine and the closing phenylalanine or tryptophan. A D gene is named only where the DNA matches it firmly. Clone sizes are given selectively: once, few, many, or a class where the clone is expanded.

>large|TRBJ2-1|TRBV11-2|-
CASSFETPTYNEQFF
TGTGCCAGCAGCTTCGAGACGCCGACCTACAATGAGCAGTTCTTC
>-|TRBJ2-1|TRBV6-4|TRBD2
CASSREGRGNEQFF
TGTGCCAGCTCCCGGGAGGGCCGAGGCAATGAGCAGTTCTTC
>-|TRBJ2-7|TRBV6-6|-
CASSDRLGSYEQYF
TGTGCCAGCAGTGATAGGTTAGGCTCCTACGAGCAGTACTTC
>-|TRBJ2-6|TRBV4-1|-
CASSQASGANVLTF
TGTGCCAGCAGCCAAGCCTCTGGGGCCAACGTCCTGACTTTC
>-|TRBJ1-1|TRBV6-6|-
CASSYWAGVSNTEAFF
TGTGCCAGCAGTTACTGGGCAGGGGTTTCGAACACTGAAGCTTTCTTT
>-|TRBJ1-1|TRBV15|TRBD1
CATSRDGTGLTEAFF
TGTGCCACCAGCAGAGACGGGACAGGGCTGACTGAAGCTTTCTTT
>-|TRBJ2-1|TRBV2|-
CASSAVTAYNEQFF
TGTGCCAGCAGTGCCGTTACAGCCTACAATGAGCAGTTCTTC
>few|TRBJ1-2|TRBV29-1|TRBD1
CSVSTGGAGGYTF
TGCAGCGTTTCAACAGGGGGCGCAGGGGGCTACACCTTC
>-|TRBJ2-7|TRBV11-2|TRBD2
CASSLGLAGEQYF
TGTGCCAGCAGCTTAGGACTAGCTGGGGAGCAGTACTTC
>-|TRBJ2-3|TRBV5-6|-
CASSFRLLSTDTQYF
TGTGCCAGCAGCTTCAGACTATTAAGCACAGATACGCAGTATTTT
>-|TRBJ1-2|TRBV5-1|-
CASSPNWSYGYTF
TGCGCCAGCAGCCCGAATTGGTCCTATGGCTACACCTTC
>-|TRBJ2-1|TRBV9|TRBD1
CASSSGQGGNFDEQFF
TGTGCCAGCAGCTCGGGACAGGGTGGGAATTTCGATGAGCAGTTCTTC
>once|TRBJ1-2|TRBV7-8|-
CASSYSGDNYGYTF
TGTGCCAGCAGCTATTCCGGGGATAACTATGGCTACACCTTC
>-|TRBJ2-7|TRBV7-3|-
CASSLRGPGYEQYF
TGTGCCAGCAGCTTAAGAGGTCCGGGGTACGAGCAGTACTTC
>-|TRBJ1-5|TRBV7-9|TRBD1
CASSTDREEDQPQHF
TGTGCCAGCAGCACGGACAGGGAGGAGGATCAGCCCCAGCATTTT
>few|TRBJ2-7|TRBV18|-
CASSPQSAEQYF
TGTGCCAGCTCACCACAATCAGCTGAGCAGTACTTC
>few|TRBJ2-5|TRBV4-2|TRBD2
CASSQGTSGSLETQYF
TGTGCCAGCAGCCAAGGGACTAGCGGGAGCCTAGAGACCCAGTACTTC
>-|TRBJ2-7|TRBV6-1|-
CASSEASTPEQYF
TGTGCCAGCAGTGAAGCGTCCACACCCGAGCAGTACTTC
>few|TRBJ1-5|TRBV6-6|-
CASSFRGSGQPQHF
TGTGCCAGCAGTTTCAGGGGATCTGGTCAGCCCCAGCATTTT
>-|TRBJ2-7|TRBV5-1|TRBD1
CASSSGGTGKSEQYF
TGCGCCAGCAGCTCAGGTGGGACAGGGAAGTCCGAGCAGTACTTC
>-|TRBJ1-5|TRBV18|TRBD1
CASSDTGDQPQHF
TGTGCCAGCTCAGATACAGGGGATCAGCCCCAGCATTTT
>-|TRBJ1-5|TRBV2|-
CASSYTGPGQPQHF
TGTGCCAGCAGCTACACAGGGCCGGGTCAGCCCCAGCATTTT
>few|TRBJ2-3|TRBV29-1|-
CSVGGGTQYF
TGCAGCGTTGGGGGCGGTACGCAGTATTTT
>few|TRBJ2-6|TRBV4-3|-
CASSQEEGLGANVLTF
TGCGCCAGCAGCCAAGAAGAGGGGCTTGGGGCCAACGTCCTGACTTTC
>few|TRBJ1-6|TRBV14|-
CASSQGASPLHF
TGTGCCAGCAGCCAAGGGGCCTCACCCCTCCACTTT
>few|TRBJ2-5|TRBV11-2|-
CASSLARDTNQYF
TGTGCCAGCAGCCTAGCCCGGGACACGAACCAGTACTTC
>-|TRBJ2-1|TRBV7-3|TRBD2
CASSLADSSYNEQFF
TGTGCCAGCAGTCTAGCGGATAGCTCCTACAATGAGCAGTTCTTC
>few|TRBJ2-1|TRBV25-1|TRBD2
CASSETPSGIDEQFF
TGTGCCAGCAGTGAAACCCCTAGCGGGATCGATGAGCAGTTCTTC
>few|TRBJ2-1|TRBV19|-
CASRRPSYNEQFF
TGTGCCAGTAGGCGACCCTCCTACAATGAGCAGTTCTTC